The T cell receptor beta chain described here comes from a study of shared clonotypes between healthy human individuals. Assay used: immunoSEQ multiplex PCR; TCRdb lists only in-frame clones, some missing. The sample lists about 1 million clones, 65% to 80% occurring once. The CDR3 spans 15 residues. V dropped 5 bases and J dropped 4; count of bases not matched to a gene: 10. The germline gives CDR1 SGHAT, CDR2 FQNNGV. This TCR was sampled from a man aged 18 to 29 in good health. The specimen sequenced was memory CD4+ T cells sorted from blood. Subset: CD45RA-negative fraction. J is TRBJ2-5 and V is TRBV11-2; 7 positions match TRBD2. Here the CDR3 DNA reads TGTGCCAGCAGCACCAGCGGGGTGAGCGGAGAGACCCAGTACTTC. Amino acids: CASSTSGVSGETQYF.